Each of the 7 T cell receptor beta chains below was sequenced from the same sample in a study of T cells expressing NK-cell markers. From its re-call of the 5' RACE reads, TCRdb lists each CDR3 protein once, without DNA. This repertoire includes about 550,000 distinct CDR3 sequences. The sequenced sample consisted of blood T cells: a sorted CD56 or NKG2C T cell subset, CD4+ or CD8+ T cells, or bulk PBMC T cells (not recorded which). The receptor source for this set is a man aged 18-30 years in good health.

This chain links TRBV20-1 with TRBJ2-1; TCRdb lists TRBD1, though no DNA is available to test this call. CDR1 is DFQATT, CDR2 SNEGSKA, per germline (reference sequence). The CDR3 runs to 12 residues. The CDR3 is CSAQRGNNEQFF.

This sequence joins TRBV5-1 and TRBJ1-1; TCRdb picks TRBD1, but there is no DNA to check that call. CDR3 length: 15 residues. The germline V gene has CDR1 SGHRS and CDR2 YFSETQ. The CDR3 loop is CASSRSPGGVTEAFF.

The chain combines TRBV6-2 or TRBV6-3 with TRBJ2-1; as DNA is missing, the TRBD2 call by TCRdb cannot be tested. The CDR3 has 21 residues. Per germline, CDR1 MNHEY and CDR2 SVGEGT. The CDR3 region is CASSSVREPPSERGFWDEQFF.

This chain links TRBV10-3 with TRBJ1-1. Germline V gene data show CDR1 as ENHRY and CDR2 as SYGVKD. There are 12 residues in the CDR3. CDR3 protein: CAIAFGNTEAFF.

The chain's CDR3 is CASSSYRAGSHEQFF. V usage is TRBV7-9 and J usage is TRBJ2-1; there is no DNA to check the TCRdb D call of TRBD2. The CDR3 covers 15 residues. Germline V gene data show CDR1 as SEHNR and CDR2 as FQNEAQ (reference sequence). Variable domain in full (rest from reference TRBV7-9 and TRBJ2-1): DTGVSQNPRHKITKRGQNVTFRCDPISEHNRLYWYRQTLGQGPEFLTYFQNEAQLEKSRLLSDRFSAERPKGSFSTLEIQRTEQGDSAMYLCASSSYRAGSHEQFFGPGTRLTVL.

This chain's CDR3 is CASSQDRAGYEQYF. The rearrangement links TRBV13 to TRBJ2-7; lacking DNA, the TRBD1 call made by TCRdb goes unchecked. CDR1 PRHDT and CDR2 FYEKMQ come from the germline V gene (reference sequence). The CDR3 loop spans 14 amino acids.

CDR3 sequence: CSGRGGDYGYTF. The gene calls are TRBV29-1 and TRBJ1-2; TCRdb lists TRBD1, though no DNA is available to test this call. The length of the CDR3 is 12 residues. The V gene's germline CDR1 is SQVTM and CDR2 ANQGSEA.